Reported below is one T cell receptor beta chain. Its specific antigen is unknown. Base qualities are not recorded, but no much larger clone differs from it by a single base. Library creation used multiplex PCR. The reads were generated on an Illumina HiSeq 2500. TCRbeta libraries were constructed through three rounds of nested PCR with primers (Table S4) according to protocols adapted from ARM-PCR. Before sequencing, PCR products in the 200-500 bp range were cut out of the gel and cleaned up using the QIAquick gel extraction kit. The original pipeline was this. Trimmomatic was used to clean the reads, FLASH was used to merge the reads into complete CDR3 sequences, and MiTCR was used to assign the reads to V(D)J germline segments. Clonal diversity was calculated as the inverse Simpson's index using VDJtools. A read counted as productive if the sequence was in-frame and lacked a premature stop codon. TCRdb itself trimmed the public reads at Q25 with fastp, ran MiXCR and retained productive beta chains. Identical CDR3 proteins give one entry, which carries the most common genes and DNA. The authors' filters were not applied to this entry. Counted in this sample were about 67,000 distinct CDR3 sequences; around 82% of them appeared once. The ten largest clones capture 45% of the sample.

This sample was taken from a study of tumor and adjacent non-tumor tissue in lung cancer (dated by TCRdb to the late 2010s). As for the study more broadly: The cohort included more than 9 adenocarcinoma, 2 squamous cell carcinoma and 1 small cell lung cancer patients. A few dozen paired specimens, one tumor and one normal lung sample per patient, were profiled by TCRbeta CDR3 sequencing. In total, sequencing yielded fewer than 150 million productive TCRbeta reads, which works out to an average of approximately 4 million reads per sample. The 15 or so patients were aged about 31 to 85 years, included approximately ten men and 5 women, and had TNM stage I to III disease. Using bulk TCRbeta repertoires from under 17 lung cancer patients, the study set lung tumor tissue side by side with matched distant non-tumor lung tissue. General study outcomes and caveats: Tumor tissue showed significantly higher TCR diversity (inverse Simpson) than normal lung tissue, at 431.37 vs 166.20 (P = 0.0075, Mann-Whitney U test). With only roughly 15 patients in the cohort, the authors noted that larger samples and more detailed clinical data are needed. Because peripheral blood was not sequenced, the blood TCRbeta repertoires of the lung cancer patients in the study went unexamined. TCR diversity was significantly higher in younger patients, and greater tumor TCR diversity was associated with shorter overall survival and shorter disease-free survival. In normal lung, the top 100 clones accounted for a significantly larger cumulative share of the repertoire than in tumor tissue. The methods do not name the sequencing platform or mention unique molecular identifiers.

RNA was isolated from bulk unsorted tissue, and RNA quality was assessed with a NanoDrop ND-1000 and an Agilent 2100. For the normal lung samples, distant non-tumor tissue was collected more than 3 cm away from the tumor edge. Donors were newly diagnosed lung cancer patients admitted for thoracic surgery in China between August and November 2014, without prior chemotherapy. The study excluded patients who had received radiotherapy or chemotherapy before or who had another cancer at the same time. Pieces of surgical tissue measuring roughly 1-2.3 cm3 were kept in RNAlater solution and stored at -80 degrees C until use. Trimming removed 4 bases from V and 0 bases from J, leaving 7 bases between the germline ends. CDR1 and CDR2 were assigned from the germline V gene (reference sequence) as SGHNT and YYREEE. Measured from the cysteine to the phenylalanine, the CDR3 is 14 residues long. Left in the record is the CDR3 DNA by itself, 42 bases read in frame from the first base.

The sequence derives from a man between 60 and 75 years old with non-small cell lung cancer. The chain is assembled from TRBV5-4 and TRBJ2-2; the D gene identity is not certain. Sequenced sample: distant non-tumor lung tissue. The DNA sequence is as follows: TGTGCCAGCAGCCTCCAACCGAACACCGGGGAGCTGTTTTTT. The translation is CASSLQPNTGELFF.